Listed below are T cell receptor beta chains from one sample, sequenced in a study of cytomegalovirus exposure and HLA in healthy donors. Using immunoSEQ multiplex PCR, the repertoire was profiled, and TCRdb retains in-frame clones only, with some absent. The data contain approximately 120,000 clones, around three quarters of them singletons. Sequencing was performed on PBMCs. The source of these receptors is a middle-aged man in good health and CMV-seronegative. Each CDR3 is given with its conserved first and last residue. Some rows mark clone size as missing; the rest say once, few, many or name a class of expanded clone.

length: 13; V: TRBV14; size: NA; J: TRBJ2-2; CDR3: CASSHRGHGELFF
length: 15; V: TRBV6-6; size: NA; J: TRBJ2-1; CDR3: CASVTGDRGYNEQFF
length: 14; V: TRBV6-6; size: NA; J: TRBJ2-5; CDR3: CASSSGTGTGTQYF
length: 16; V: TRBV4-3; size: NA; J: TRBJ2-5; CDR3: CASSQDLGGGAETQYF
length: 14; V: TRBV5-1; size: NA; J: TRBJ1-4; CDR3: CASSLSGVGEKLFF
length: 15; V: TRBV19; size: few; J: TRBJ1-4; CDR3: CASSMGGQANEKLFF
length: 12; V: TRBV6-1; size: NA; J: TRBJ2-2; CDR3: CASSDQTGELFF
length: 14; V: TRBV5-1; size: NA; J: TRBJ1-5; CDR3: CASSLEGEDQPQHF
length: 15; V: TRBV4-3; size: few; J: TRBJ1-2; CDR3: CASSQELGTHYGYTF
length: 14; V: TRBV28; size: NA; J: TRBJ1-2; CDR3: CASNSQSRWYGYTF
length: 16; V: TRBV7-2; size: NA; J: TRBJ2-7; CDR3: CASSLFGTSGGSEQYF
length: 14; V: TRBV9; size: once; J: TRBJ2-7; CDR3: CASSPGTGSYEQYF
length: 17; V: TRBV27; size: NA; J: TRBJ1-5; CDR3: CASSPIPGILSNQPQHF
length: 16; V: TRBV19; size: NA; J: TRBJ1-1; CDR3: CASSIQGAVDDTEAFF
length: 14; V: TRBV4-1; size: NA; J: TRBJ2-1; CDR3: CASSRGLSYNEQFF
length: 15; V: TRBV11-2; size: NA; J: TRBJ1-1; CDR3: CASSLYTREGTEAFF
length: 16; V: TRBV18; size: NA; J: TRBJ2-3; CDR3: CASSPPGLGSTDTQYF
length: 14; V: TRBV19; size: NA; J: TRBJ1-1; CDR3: CASSDRPGRGEAFF